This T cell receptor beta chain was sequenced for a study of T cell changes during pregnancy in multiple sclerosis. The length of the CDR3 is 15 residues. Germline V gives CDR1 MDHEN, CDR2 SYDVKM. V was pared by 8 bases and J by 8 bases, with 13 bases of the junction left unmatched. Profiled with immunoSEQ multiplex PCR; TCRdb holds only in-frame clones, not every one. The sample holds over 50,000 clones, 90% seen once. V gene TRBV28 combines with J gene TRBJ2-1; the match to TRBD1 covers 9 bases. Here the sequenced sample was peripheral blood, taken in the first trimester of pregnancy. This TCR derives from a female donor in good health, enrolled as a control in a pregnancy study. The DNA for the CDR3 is TGTGCCAGCGCTAATACGGACAGGGGTCTTCATGAGCAGTTCTTC. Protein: CASANTDRGLHEQFF.